Listed below are T cell receptor beta chains from one sample, sequenced in a study of cytomegalovirus exposure and HLA in healthy donors. TCRdb's table, derived via immunoSEQ multiplex PCR, lists solely in-frame clones and lacks some. The sample carries some 120,000 clones, about 74% recorded once. The specimen was PBMCs. These receptors all stem from a man in his forties or fifties in good health and CMV-seropositive. Both conserved end residues are part of each CDR3. The D gene is left open where the match is weak. Size tells how often a clone was seen (once, few, many) or the class of an expanded clone, and some rows leave it out.

length: 16; V: TRBV7-8; size: -; D: -; J: TRBJ2-7; CDR3: CASSLGLMSRAYEQYF; DNA: TGTGCCAGCAGCTTAGGACTAATGAGTCGAGCCTACGAGCAGTACTTC
length: 12; V: TRBV27; size: -; D: -; J: TRBJ1-1; CDR3: CASSSPTREAFF; DNA: TGTGCCAGCAGTTCGCCGACACGTGAAGCTTTCTTT
length: 14; V: TRBV2; size: few; D: TRBD1; J: TRBJ2-7; CDR3: CASSPRQGDYEQYF; DNA: TGTGCCAGCAGCCCCCGACAGGGGGACTACGAGCAGTACTTC
length: 16; V: TRBV4-1; size: once; D: TRBD1; J: TRBJ2-1; CDR3: CASSQAPGQGYNEQFF; DNA: TGCGCCAGCAGCCAGGCTCCGGGACAGGGCTACAATGAGCAGTTCTTC
length: 16; V: TRBV19; size: -; D: TRBD2; J: TRBJ2-1; CDR3: CASSRSSGRSYNEQFF; DNA: TGTGCCAGTAGTAGGTCTAGCGGGCGCTCCTACAATGAGCAGTTCTTC
length: 16; V: TRBV7-2; size: -; D: -; J: TRBJ2-2; CDR3: CASSSGNRRNTGELFF; DNA: TGTGCCAGCAGCTCGGGGAACAGAAGAAACACCGGGGAGCTGTTTTTT
length: 15; V: TRBV9; size: -; D: TRBD2; J: TRBJ2-1; CDR3: CASSVEREYNNEQFF; DNA: TGTGCCAGCAGCGTAGAGCGGGAGTATAACAATGAGCAGTTCTTC
length: 15; V: TRBV7-9; size: -; D: -; J: TRBJ2-7; CDR3: CASSHRNSRIMGQYF; DNA: TGTGCCAGCAGCCACAGGAACTCCCGAATAATGGGGCAGTACTTC
length: 12; V: TRBV30; size: -; D: -; J: TRBJ1-6; CDR3: CAWSTGLSPLHF; DNA: TGTGCCTGGAGTACAGGATTATCACCCCTCCACTTT
length: 19; V: TRBV7-6; size: -; D: -; J: TRBJ1-5; CDR3: CASSANARAGSVGDQPQHF; DNA: TGTGCCAGCAGCGCAAATGCTCGAGCCGGGTCCGTCGGGGATCAGCCCCAGCATTTT
length: 14; V: TRBV21-1; size: -; D: -; J: TRBJ2-5; CDR3: CASSKADSRETQYF; DNA: TGTGCCAGCAGCAAAGCGGACAGTAGAGAGACCCAGTACTTC
length: 16; V: TRBV5-6; size: -; D: -; J: TRBJ2-1; CDR3: CASSLQGRQRYNEQFF; DNA: TGTGCCAGCAGCCTCCAGGGCAGGCAGAGGTACAATGAGCAGTTCTTC
length: 14; V: TRBV27; size: few; D: TRBD1; J: TRBJ2-5; CDR3: CASRRTGGLETQYF; DNA: TGTGCCAGCAGACGGACAGGGGGCTTGGAGACCCAGTACTTC
length: 15; V: TRBV2; size: once; D: -; J: TRBJ2-1; CDR3: CASTPTGEPYNEQFF; DNA: TGTGCCAGCACTCCGACCGGGGAACCCTACAATGAGCAGTTCTTC